Listed below are T cell receptor beta chains from one sample, sequenced in a study of a mutant IDH1 vaccine in newly diagnosed glioma. Their specific antigens are unknown. The data were produced by immunoSEQ multiplex PCR, yet TCRdb's version contains in-frame clones alone and is incomplete. The sample has fewer than 35,000 clones; 84% are singletons. This specimen consisted of PBMCs, obtained from a glioma patient whose treatment included an IDH1 peptide vaccine. The receptors were sampled from a man younger than 45 with glioma. Each CDR3 is given with its conserved first and last residue. A D gene is named only where the DNA matches it firmly. The size field is filled for only some rows; it gives once, few, many or a size class.

D gene	V gene	J gene	CDR3 length	clone size	CDR3 protein	CDR3 DNA
.	TRBV7-9	TRBJ1-5	14	.	CASSLTGNNQPQHF	TGTGCCAGCAGCTTAACCGGGAACAATCAGCCCCAGCATTTT
TRBD2	TRBV4-2	TRBJ2-1	18	.	CASSQVGLAGVLGNEQFF	TGTGCCAGCAGCCAAGTAGGACTAGCGGGAGTATTGGGCAATGAGCAGTTCTTC
.	TRBV27	TRBJ2-7	13	.	CASSRGVGYEQYF	TGTGCCAGCAGTAGGGGGGTGGGCTACGAGCAGTACTTC
TRBD2	TRBV6-1	TRBJ2-7	15	.	CASRTSGDLTHEQYF	TGTGCCAGCCGGACTAGCGGGGATCTTACCCACGAGCAGTACTTC
.	TRBV20-1	TRBJ1-4	11	.	CSARRAEKLFF	TGCAGTGCTCGGCGGGCTGAAAAACTGTTTTTT
TRBD2	TRBV30	TRBJ2-1	13	.	CAWNPGRSSEQFF	TGTGCCTGGAACCCCGGGAGGTCCAGTGAGCAGTTCTTC
.	TRBV2	TRBJ2-7	14	.	CAVTPGTVTYEQYF	TGTGCCGTCACTCCCGGGACTGTTACCTACGAGCAGTACTTC
.	TRBV7-6	TRBJ1-1	14	.	CASSLGQENTEAFF	TGTGCCAGCAGCTTAGGACAAGAAAACACTGAAGCTTTCTTT
TRBD1	TRBV19	TRBJ2-6	18	.	CASSIGQGLPSGANVLTF	TGTGCCAGTAGTATAGGACAGGGGTTACCCTCTGGGGCCAACGTCCTGACTTTC
.	TRBV6-5	TRBJ1-2	11	.	CASSYGGGYTF	TGTGCCAGCAGTTATGGGGGTGGCTACACCTTC
.	TRBV19	TRBJ1-1	14	.	CASSIGRGVTEAFF	TGTGCCAGTAGTATAGGGCGGGGAGTAACTGAAGCTTTCTTT
.	TRBV5-6	TRBJ2-3	14	.	CASSLGLEADTQYF	TGTGCCAGCAGCTTGGGACTAGAGGCAGATACGCAGTATTTT
.	TRBV7-9	TRBJ2-1	16	.	CASSLGKSSLYNEQFF	TGTGCCAGCAGCTTAGGAAAATCGTCCCTATACAATGAGCAGTTCTTC
TRBD2	TRBV30	TRBJ2-1	16	.	CAWRNPASGGAGEQFF	TGTGCCTGGAGGAACCCAGCTAGCGGGGGGGCGGGCGAGCAGTTCTTC
TRBD1	TRBV6-1	TRBJ1-2	13	once	CASSEVDRLDYTF	TGTGCCAGCAGTGAAGTGGACAGGTTGGACTACACCTTC
.	TRBV5-1	TRBJ2-2	15	.	CASSFSLDLTGELFF	TGCGCCAGCAGCTTTAGCCTAGACTTGACCGGGGAGCTGTTTTTT
.	TRBV30	TRBJ2-7	15	.	CAWSVNLGVTYEQYF	TGTGCCTGGAGTGTAAACCTCGGGGTGACCTACGAGCAGTACTTC
TRBD1	TRBV19	TRBJ2-7	15	.	CASSTRQGASYEQYF	TGTGCCAGTAGTACCCGACAGGGGGCTAGCTACGAGCAGTACTTC
TRBD1	TRBV6-5	TRBJ1-2	16	.	CASSYLRTGGGYGYTF	TGTGCCAGCAGTTACTTACGGACAGGGGGCGGCTATGGCTACACCTTC
TRBD2	TRBV19	TRBJ2-5	15	.	CASSNLAGPRETQYF	TGTGCCAGTAGTAACCTAGCGGGGCCGCGGGAGACCCAGTACTTC
TRBD2	TRBV28	TRBJ2-3	15	.	CASSLRGSGTDTQYF	TGTGCCAGCAGTTTACGCGGGAGTGGCACAGATACGCAGTATTTT
.	TRBV27	TRBJ2-5	11	.	CASSWGETQYF	TGTGCCAGCAGTTGGGGGGAGACCCAGTACTTC
TRBD1	TRBV9	TRBJ1-4	14	.	CASSAGQGGEKLFF	TGTGCCAGCAGCGCGGGACAGGGTGGTGAAAAACTGTTTTTT
TRBD2	TRBV7-9	TRBJ2-7	12	.	CASRLGGGEQYF	TGTGCCAGCAGACTCGGGGGGGGCGAGCAGTACTTC
.	TRBV19	TRBJ1-5	11	few	CASTSTGPQHF	TGTGCCAGTACCTCGACCGGACCCCAGCATTTT
.	TRBV5-1	TRBJ2-5	11	.	CASSLDETQYF	TGCGCCAGCAGCTTGGATGAGACCCAGTACTTC
.	TRBV30	TRBJ2-2	14	.	CAWSHVGNTGELFF	TGTGCCTGGAGTCACGTCGGGAACACCGGGGAGCTGTTTTTT
TRBD1	TRBV18	TRBJ2-2	16	.	CASTPAPDRSAGELFF	TGTGCCAGCACCCCGGCCCCGGACAGGAGCGCCGGGGAGCTGTTTTTT